This TCR beta chain came from a study of shared clonotypes between healthy human individuals. V gave up 0 bases and J gave up 7 bases; unmatched junction bases: 12. The CDR3 runs to 17 residues. Germline CDR1 and CDR2: SNHLY and FYNNEI. Only CD45RO-negative cells positively selected for CCR7 counted as naive CD8 cells, so terminally differentiated effector memory CD45RA+ cells were excluded. A deep-level run was used for the assay. Measured with immunoSEQ multiplex PCR; TCRdb has only the in-frame clones, and not every one. The sample shows 2 million to 2.5 million clones, roughly 91% of them seen only once.

Sample: naive CD8+ T cells from PBMCs. The chain joins TRBV2 to TRBJ2-3; 8 nucleotides align to TRBD2. The source of this sequence is a man aged 18 to 29 in good health. Some clones in this sample may be carry-over from other donors' samples. This chain's CDR3 is CASSEATASGPRYTQYF. CDR3 DNA: TGTGCCAGCAGTGAAGCGACGGCTAGCGGGCCCCGATATACGCAGTATTTT. The full variable domain, completed using reference TRBV2 and TRBJ2-3, is EPEVTQTPSHQVTQMGQEVILRCVPISNHLYFYWYRQILGQKVEFLVSFYNNEISEKSEIFDDQFSVERPDGSNFTLKIRSTKLEDSAMYFCASSEATASGPRYTQYFGPGTRLTVL.